This TCR beta chain was recovered during a study of identical twins. This clonotype has just a few counts. Germline V gives CDR1 MNHNS, CDR2 SASEGT. This CDR3 has 16 amino acids. V was pared by 6 bases and J by 5 bases, with 11 bases of the junction left unmatched. A universal primer binding site was introduced by template switching. The final cDNA contained unique molecular identifiers. TCRdb redid the calling of the 5' RACE reads with MiXCR, one entry per CDR3 protein. The sample records 500,000 to 600,000 distinct CDR3 sequences, 20% to 25% being singletons. These sequences were also reported in another study, on T cells expressing NK-cell markers. That report notes: In a handful of donors, dominant NKG2C+ clonotypes were about 1.0-7.5% of CD8+ T cells.

This TCR was sampled from a woman aged 18-29 years in good health. The sample taken for sequencing was CD4+ T cells sorted from blood. The J gene is TRBJ1-2, the V gene TRBV6-1; 11 bases agree with TRBD1. The CDR3 DNA is TGTGCCAGCAGCACAACTACCGGGACAGGGGGATATGGCTACACCTTC. Its protein is CASSTTTGTGGYGYTF.